The clone carrying this TCR beta chain was detected ten times or more. This sample is drawn from a study of T cells in Graves' hyperthyroidism and ophthalmopathy. From germline, CDR1 is SGHAT and CDR2 FQNNGV. The CDR3 runs to 15 residues. The V and J ends lost 2 bases and 3 bases, in that order; junction bases with no gene match: 5. The source material, RNA transcripts, was used to amplify TCR beta CDR3 regions. The study used the HTBI primer set for a first-round RT-PCR of the TCR CDR3. Using its own MiXCR run on the multiplex PCR reads, TCRdb lists one record per CDR3 protein. Here the sample spans 300,000 to 400,000 distinct CDR3 sequences, around 14% being singletons.

The receptor was isolated from a woman aged 60-75 years with Graves' hyperthyroidism. Material: blood. This chain uses TRBV11-2 with TRBJ2-3; 7 nucleotides match TRBD2. CDR3 region: CASSLWGGGTDTQYF. Written as DNA, the CDR3 is TGTGCCAGCAGCTTATGGGGCGGGGGAACAGATACGCAGTATTTT. The full variable domain, completed using reference TRBV11-2 and TRBJ2-3, is EAGVAQSPRYKIIEKRQSVAFWCNPISGHATLYWYQQILGQGPKLLIQFQNNGVVDDSQLPKDRFSAERLKGVDSTLKIQPAKLEDSAVYLCASSLWGGGTDTQYFGPGTRLTVL.